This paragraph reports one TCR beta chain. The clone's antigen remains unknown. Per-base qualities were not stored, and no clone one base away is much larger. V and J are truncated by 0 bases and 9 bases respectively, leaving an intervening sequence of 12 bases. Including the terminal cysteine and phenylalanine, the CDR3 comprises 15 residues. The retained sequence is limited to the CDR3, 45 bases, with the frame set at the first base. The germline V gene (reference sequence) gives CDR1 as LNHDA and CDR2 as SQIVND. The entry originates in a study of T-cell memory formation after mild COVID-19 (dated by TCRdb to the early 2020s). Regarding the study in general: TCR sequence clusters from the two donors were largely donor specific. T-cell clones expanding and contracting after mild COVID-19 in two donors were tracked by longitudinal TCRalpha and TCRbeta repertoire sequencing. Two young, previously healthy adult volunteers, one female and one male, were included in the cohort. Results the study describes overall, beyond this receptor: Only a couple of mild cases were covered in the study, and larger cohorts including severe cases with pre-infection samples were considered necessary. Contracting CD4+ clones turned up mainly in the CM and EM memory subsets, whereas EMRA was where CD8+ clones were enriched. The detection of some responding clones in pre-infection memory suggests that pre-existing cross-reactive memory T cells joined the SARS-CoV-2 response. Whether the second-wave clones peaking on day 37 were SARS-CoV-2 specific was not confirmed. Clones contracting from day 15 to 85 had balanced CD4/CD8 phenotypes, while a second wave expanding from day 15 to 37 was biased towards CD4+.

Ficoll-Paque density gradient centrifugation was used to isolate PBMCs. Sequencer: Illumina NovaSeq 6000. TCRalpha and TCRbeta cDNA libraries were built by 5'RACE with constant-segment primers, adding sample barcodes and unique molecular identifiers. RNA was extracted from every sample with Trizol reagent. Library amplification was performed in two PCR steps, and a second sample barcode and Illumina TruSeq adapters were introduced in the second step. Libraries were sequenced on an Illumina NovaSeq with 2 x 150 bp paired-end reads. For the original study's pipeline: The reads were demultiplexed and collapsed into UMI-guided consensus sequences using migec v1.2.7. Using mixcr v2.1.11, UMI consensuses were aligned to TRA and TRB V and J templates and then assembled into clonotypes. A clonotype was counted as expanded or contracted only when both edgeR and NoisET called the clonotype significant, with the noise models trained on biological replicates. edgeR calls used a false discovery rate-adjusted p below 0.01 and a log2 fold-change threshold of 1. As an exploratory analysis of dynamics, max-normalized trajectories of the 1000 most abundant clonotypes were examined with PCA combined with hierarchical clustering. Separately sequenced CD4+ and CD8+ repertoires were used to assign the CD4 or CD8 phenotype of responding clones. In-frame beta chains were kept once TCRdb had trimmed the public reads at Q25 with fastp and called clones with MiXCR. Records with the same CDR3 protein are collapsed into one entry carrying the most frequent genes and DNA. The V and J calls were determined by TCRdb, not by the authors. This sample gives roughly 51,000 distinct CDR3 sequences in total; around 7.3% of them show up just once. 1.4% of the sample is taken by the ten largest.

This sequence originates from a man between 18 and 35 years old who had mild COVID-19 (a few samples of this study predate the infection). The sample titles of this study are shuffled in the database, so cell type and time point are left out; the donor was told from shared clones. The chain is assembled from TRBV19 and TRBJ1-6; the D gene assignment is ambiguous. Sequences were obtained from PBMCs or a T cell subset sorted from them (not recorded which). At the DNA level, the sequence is TGTGCCAGTAGTATAGACAGGACTAACAGTTCACCCCTCCACTTT. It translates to CASSIDRTNSSPLHF. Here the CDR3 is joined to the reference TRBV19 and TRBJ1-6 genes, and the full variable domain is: DGGITQSPKYLFRKEGQNVTLSCEQNLNHDAMYWYRQDPGQGLRLIYYSQIVNDFQKGDIAEGYSVSREKKESFPLTVTSAQKNPTAFYLCASSIDRTNSSPLHFGNGTRLTVT.